This entry concerns a single T cell receptor (beta chain). Clones were read by immunoSEQ multiplex PCR, and TCRdb kept only the in-frame ones, dropping some. The data show about 59,000 clones, with around 80% seen just once and 4.5% to 7% held by the top ten. This record comes from a study of blood T cell repertoires in COVID-19. As for the study in general: Italy, Spain and the United States were the sources of the convalescent and acute COVID-19 samples.

Specimen: peripheral blood. The source is a woman aged 70 to 79 with acute or convalescent COVID-19.

The CDR3 DNA follows: TGTGCCAGCAGTGAAGGGCTAGCGGGGCACAATGAGCAGTTCTTC. It yields the protein CASSEGLAGHNEQFF. This rearrangement joins TRBV2 to TRBJ2-1; 9 nucleotides agree with TRBD2. V shed 1 base, J shed 5 bases, and the junction held 3 bases outside the gene matches. CDR1 and CDR2 (germline): SNHLY, FYNNEI. This CDR3 contains 15 residues.